This entry concerns a single T cell receptor beta chain. The sample belongs to a study of PD-L1 blockade in urothelial cancer. Repertoires were generated with immunoSEQ multiplex PCR, while TCRdb's copy carries only in-frame clones and drops some. The data show tens of thousands of clones, approximately 82% seen once. The V and J ends lost 6 bases and 7 bases, in that order; junction bases with no gene match: 14. CDR3 length: 16 residues. The V gene's germline CDR1 is MNHNY and CDR2 SVGAGI (reference sequence). The TCR comes from a man aged 60 to 69 with urothelial cancer. This chain links TRBV6-6 with TRBJ2-1; 8 nucleotides line up with TRBD2. The sample here was PBMCs, taken around atezolizumab (anti-PD-L1) treatment. DNA of the CDR3: TGTGCCAGCAGCTTCTCGGGGGGGGGCTTATTTAATGAGCAGTTCTTC. Its protein product is CASSFSGGGLFNEQFF.